The 8 T cell receptor beta chains reported below all come from one sample, sequenced in a study of cytomegalovirus exposure and HLA in healthy donors. The PCR used 60 Vbeta and 13 Jbeta primers. Sequenced by immunoSEQ multiplex PCR; TCRdb stores in-frame clones only, minus some. The sample gives 150,000 to 160,000 clones, approximately 80% of which show up once; 5.6% is in the top ten. The sample consisted of PBMCs. The receptor source for this set is a woman in her thirties or forties in good health and CMV-seropositive.

The gene calls are TRBV19 and TRBJ2-7; D might be TRBD1 (5 bases). V was shortened by 3 bases and J by 0 bases, with 15 bases between the two germline ends. Per the germline V gene, CDR1 is LNHDA and CDR2 is SQIVND (reference sequence). The CDR3 totals 16 residues. The CDR3 DNA sequence: TGTGCCAGTAGTATCGACTGGACAAGAAGCTCCTACGAGCAGTACTTC. Translation: CASSIDWTRSSYEQYF.

This chain connects TRBV28 to TRBJ1-1, with unresolved D. With 7 bases removed from V and 6 bases from J, the gap between germline ends came to 18 bases. CDR1 and CDR2 from the germline V gene are MDHEN and SYDVKM. This CDR3 contains 14 residues. Here the CDR3 DNA reads TGTGCCAGCACCCCGGTCGACTGGAGGGCTGAAGCTTTCTTT. Encoded protein: CASTPVDWRAEAFF.

This clone was recorded a few times. The CDR3 here is CASRTEREVDEGELFF. The CDR3 nucleotides read TGTGCCAGCAGAACTGAGCGGGAGGTGGATGAGGGGGAGCTGTTTTTT. The V and J genes are TRBV5-6 and TRBJ2-2; TRBD2 matches at 9 bases. The CDR3 is 16 residues long. The germline V gene has CDR1 SGHDT and CDR2 YYEEEE. J was trimmed by 8 bases and V by 5 bases; bases with no gene match: 13.

The genes are TRBV27 and TRBJ2-6, with D possibly TRBD1 on 6 matching bases. The CDR3 loop spans 16 amino acids. Per the germline V gene, CDR1 is MNHEY and CDR2 is SMNVEV (reference sequence). V lost 3 bases to trimming and J lost 0 bases, with 9 bases between them. The CDR3 sequence is CASSFNRASGANVLTF. CDR3 bases: TGTGCCAGCAGTTTCAACAGGGCCTCTGGGGCCAACGTCCTGACTTTC.

This chain uses TRBV7-9 with TRBJ1-1; 12 nucleotides align to TRBD1. Germline values: CDR1 SEHNR, CDR2 FQNEAQ (reference sequence). Trimming cost V 1 base and J 0 bases; bases outside gene matches: 6. The CDR3 spans 18 residues. This CDR3 is CASSLGRDRGRLNTEAFF. CDR3 DNA: TGTGCCAGCAGCTTAGGTCGGGACAGGGGGCGTTTGAACACTGAAGCTTTCTTT.

The V call is TRBV18, the J call TRBJ2-6; 7 bases fit TRBD1. V gave up 3 bases and J gave up 2 bases; unmatched junction bases: 13. Per germline, CDR1 KGHSH and CDR2 LQKENI. The CDR3 length is 19 residues. Here the CDR3 reads CASSPERQGGLTGANVLTF. In DNA form, the CDR3 reads TGTGCCAGCTCACCCGAGAGACAGGGCGGTTTGACTGGGGCCAACGTCCTGACTTTC.

This chain joins TRBV28 and TRBJ2-1, with 12 bases that match TRBD2. Trimming removed 7 bases from V and 3 bases from J; junction bases left unmatched: 7. The CDR3 covers 16 residues. From germline, CDR1 is MDHEN and CDR2 SYDVKM. CDR3 protein: CASKPSGRGVYNEQFF. DNA for the CDR3: TGTGCCAGCAAGCCTAGCGGGAGGGGAGTCTACAATGAGCAGTTCTTC. The full variable domain, with the rest looked up from reference TRBV28 and TRBJ2-1, is DVKVTQSSRYLVKRTGEKVFLECVQDMDHENMFWYRQDPGLGLRLIYFSYDVKMKEKGDIPEGYSVSREKKERFSLILESASTNQTSMYLCASKPSGRGVYNEQFFGPGTRLTVL.

This rearrangement joins TRBV28 to TRBJ2-1, with 9 positions matching TRBD2. Germline CDR1 reads MDHEN; CDR2 reads SYDVKM. V was pared by 6 bases and J by 4 bases, with 10 bases of the junction left unmatched. The CDR3 covers 16 residues. CDR3 sequence (DNA): TGTGCCAGCAGAAGGGTAGCGGGAGTGAAATACAATGAGCAGTTCTTC. Its translation is CASRRVAGVKYNEQFF.